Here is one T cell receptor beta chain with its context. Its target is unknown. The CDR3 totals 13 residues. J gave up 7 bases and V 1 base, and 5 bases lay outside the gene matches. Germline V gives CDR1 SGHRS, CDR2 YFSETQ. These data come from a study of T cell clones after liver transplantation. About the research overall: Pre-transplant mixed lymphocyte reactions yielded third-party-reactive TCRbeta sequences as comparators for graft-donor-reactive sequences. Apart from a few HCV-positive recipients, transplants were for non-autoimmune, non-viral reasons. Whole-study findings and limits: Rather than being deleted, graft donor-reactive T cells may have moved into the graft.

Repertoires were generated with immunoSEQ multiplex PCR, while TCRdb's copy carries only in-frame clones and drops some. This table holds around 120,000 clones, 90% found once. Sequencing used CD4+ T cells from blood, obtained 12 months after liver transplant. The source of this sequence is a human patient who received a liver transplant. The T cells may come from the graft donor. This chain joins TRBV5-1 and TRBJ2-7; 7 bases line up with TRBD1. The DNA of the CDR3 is TGCGCCAGCAGCTTGCAAGCGGACAGGGAGCAGTACTTC. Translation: CASSLQADREQYF. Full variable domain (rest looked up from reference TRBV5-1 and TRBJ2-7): KAGVTQTPRYLIKTRGQQVTLSCSPISGHRSVSWYQQTPGQGLQFLFEYFSETQRNKGNFPGRFSGRQFSNSRSEMNVSTLELGDSALYLCASSLQADREQYFGPGTRLTVT.